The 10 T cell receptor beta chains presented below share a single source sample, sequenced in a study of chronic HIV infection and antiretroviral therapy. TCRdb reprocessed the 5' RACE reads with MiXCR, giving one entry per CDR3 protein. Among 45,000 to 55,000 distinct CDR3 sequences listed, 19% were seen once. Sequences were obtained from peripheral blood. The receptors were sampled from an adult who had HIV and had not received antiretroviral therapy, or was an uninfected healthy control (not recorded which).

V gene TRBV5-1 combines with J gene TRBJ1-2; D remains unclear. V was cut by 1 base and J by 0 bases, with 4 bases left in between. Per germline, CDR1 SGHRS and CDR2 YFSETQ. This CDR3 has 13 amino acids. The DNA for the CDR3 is TGCGCCAGCAGCTTGCAGACTAACTATGGCTACACCTTC. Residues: CASSLQTNYGYTF. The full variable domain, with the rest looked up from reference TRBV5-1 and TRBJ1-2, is KAGVTQTPRYLIKTRGQQVTLSCSPISGHRSVSWYQQTPGQGLQFLFEYFSETQRNKGNFPGRFSGRQFSNSRSEMNVSTLELGDSALYLCASSLQTNYGYTFGSGTRLTVV.

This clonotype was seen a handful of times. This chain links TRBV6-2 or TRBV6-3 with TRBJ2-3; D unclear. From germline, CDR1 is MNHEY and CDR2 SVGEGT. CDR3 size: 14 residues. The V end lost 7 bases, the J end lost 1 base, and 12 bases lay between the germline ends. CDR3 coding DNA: TGTGCCAGCAAAGAGTTTGTGGGCACAGATACGCAGTATTTT. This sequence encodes CASKEFVGTDTQYF.

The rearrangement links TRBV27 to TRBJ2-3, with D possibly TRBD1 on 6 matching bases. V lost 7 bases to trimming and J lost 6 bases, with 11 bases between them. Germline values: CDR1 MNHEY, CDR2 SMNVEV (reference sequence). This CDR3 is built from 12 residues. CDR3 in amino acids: CASTTGSDTQYF. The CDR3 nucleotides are TGTGCCAGCACTACAGGGTCGGATACGCAGTATTTT.

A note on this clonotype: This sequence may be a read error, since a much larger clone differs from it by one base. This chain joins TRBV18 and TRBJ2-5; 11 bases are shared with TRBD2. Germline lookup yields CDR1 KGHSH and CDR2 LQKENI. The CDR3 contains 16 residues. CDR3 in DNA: TGTGTCAGCTCACCACCGGGACTAGCGGCCCCAGAGACCCAGTACTTC. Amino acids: CVSSPPGLAAPETQYF.

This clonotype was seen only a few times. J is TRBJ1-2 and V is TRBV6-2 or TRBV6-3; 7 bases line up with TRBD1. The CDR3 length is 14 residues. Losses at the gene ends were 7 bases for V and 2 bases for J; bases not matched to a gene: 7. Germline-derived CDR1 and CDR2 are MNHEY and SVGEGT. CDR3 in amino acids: CASTLRGQNYGYTF. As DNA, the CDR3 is TGTGCCAGCACCCTGCGGGGACAGAACTATGGCTACACCTTC.

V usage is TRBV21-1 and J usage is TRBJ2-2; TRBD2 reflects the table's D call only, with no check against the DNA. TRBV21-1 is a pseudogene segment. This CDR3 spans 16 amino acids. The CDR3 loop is CAGRYPTSGDIGELFF. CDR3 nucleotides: TGTGCCGGGCGTTATCCGACTAGCGGAGATATCGGGGAGCTGTTTTTT.

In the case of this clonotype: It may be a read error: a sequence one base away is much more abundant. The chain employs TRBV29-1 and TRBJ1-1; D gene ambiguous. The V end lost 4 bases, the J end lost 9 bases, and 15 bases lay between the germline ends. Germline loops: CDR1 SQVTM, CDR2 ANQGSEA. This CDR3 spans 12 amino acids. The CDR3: CSVGAPGTKAFF. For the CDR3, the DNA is TGCAGCGTTGGGGCCCCTGGAACTAAAGCTTTCTTT.

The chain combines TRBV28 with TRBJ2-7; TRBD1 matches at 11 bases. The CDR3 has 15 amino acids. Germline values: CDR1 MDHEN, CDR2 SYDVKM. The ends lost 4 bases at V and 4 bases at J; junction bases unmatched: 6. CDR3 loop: CASSSPGTGGYEQYF. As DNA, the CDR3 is TGTGCCAGCAGTTCCCCCGGGACAGGGGGTTACGAGCAGTACTTC.

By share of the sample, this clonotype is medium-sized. DNA of the CDR3: TGTGCCAGCAGTTTCGCCTCTGGAAACACCATATATTTT. It yields the protein CASSFASGNTIYF. The genes are TRBV28 and TRBJ1-3, with D unresolved. CDR3 length: 13 residues. Germline V CDR1 and CDR2: MDHEN, SYDVKM. The germline V and J ends were trimmed by 3 bases and 0 bases, with 3 bases remaining between them.

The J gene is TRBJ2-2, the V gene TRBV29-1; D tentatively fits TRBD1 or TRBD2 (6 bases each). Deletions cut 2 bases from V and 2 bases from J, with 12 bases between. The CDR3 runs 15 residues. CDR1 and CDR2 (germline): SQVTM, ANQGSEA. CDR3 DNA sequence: TGCAGCGTTGAACTGGGGGGCCCCAACACCGGGGAGCTGTTTTTT. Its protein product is CSVELGGPNTGELFF.